These 4 T cell receptor beta chains were all obtained from the same sample, sequenced in a study of blood T cell repertoires in COVID-19. Sequencing used immunoSEQ multiplex PCR; TCRdb keeps in-frame clones, though not all of them. The sample has 200,000 or so clones, 80% to 90% seen once; the top ten hold more than 4.5%. Specimen: peripheral blood. These receptors were collected from a woman aged 60 to 75 who had recovered from COVID-19.

The genes are TRBV4-1 and TRBJ1-1; maybe TRBD1 (5 bases). The ends were cut back, 4 bases at V and 4 bases at J, with 19 bases in the middle. This CDR3 has 16 residues. Germline lookup yields CDR1 MGHRA and CDR2 YSYEKL. The CDR3 reads CASSPALGTDSTEAFF. The CDR3 bases are TGCGCCAGCAGCCCGGCCTTAGGGACTGATTCCACTGAAGCTTTCTTT.

The rearrangement uses TRBV5-1 and TRBJ1-6; 8 bases map to TRBD1. V was pared by 3 bases and J by 6 bases, with 5 bases of the junction left unmatched. Germline V gene sequence: CDR1 SGHRS, CDR2 YFSETQ. This CDR3 has 15 amino acids. In DNA form, the CDR3 reads TGCGCCAGCAGCTACGGTCAGGGGGCTAATTCACCCCTCCACTTT. Translation: CASSYGQGANSPLHF. The variable domain in full, with the rest retrieved from reference TRBV5-1 and TRBJ1-6, is KAGVTQTPRYLIKTRGQQVTLSCSPISGHRSVSWYQQTPGQGLQFLFEYFSETQRNKGNFPGRFSGRQFSNSRSEMNVSTLELGDSALYLCASSYGQGANSPLHFGNGTRLTVT.

In its sample, this clone was seen a few times. The CDR3: CASSVAYQGREQYF. In nucleotides, the CDR3 is TGTGCCAGCAGCGTAGCTTACCAGGGGCGGGAGCAGTACTTC. The gene calls are TRBV9 and TRBJ2-7; tentatively, D is TRBD1 (6 bases). Trimming removed 0 bases from V and 7 bases from J, with 14 bases in between. Germline CDR1 SGDLS, CDR2 YYNGEE. The CDR3 consists of 14 residues.

This clone was recorded once. The V and J genes are TRBV5-4 and TRBJ2-6; 12 bases fit TRBD2. V was pared by 5 bases and J by 0 bases, with 6 bases of the junction left unmatched. There are 18 residues in the CDR3. The V gene's germline CDR1 is SGHNT and CDR2 YYREEE (reference sequence). Here the CDR3 reads CASRLAGGPSSGANVLTF. CDR3 sequence (DNA): TGTGCCAGCAGACTAGCGGGGGGCCCGAGCTCTGGGGCCAACGTCCTGACTTTC.